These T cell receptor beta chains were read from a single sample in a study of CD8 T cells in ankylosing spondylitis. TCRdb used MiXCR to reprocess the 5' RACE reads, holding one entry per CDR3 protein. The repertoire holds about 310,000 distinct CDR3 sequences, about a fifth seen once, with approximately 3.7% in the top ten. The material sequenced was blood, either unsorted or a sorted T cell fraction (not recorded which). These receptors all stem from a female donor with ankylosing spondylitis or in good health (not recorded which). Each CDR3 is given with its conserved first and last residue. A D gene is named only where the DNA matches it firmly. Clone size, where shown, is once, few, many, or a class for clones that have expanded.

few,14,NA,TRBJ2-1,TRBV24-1,TGTGCCACCAGTGATTCCCGGGAAAAGGGTGAGCAGTTCTTC,CATSDSREKGEQFF
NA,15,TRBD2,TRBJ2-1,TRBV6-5,TGTGCCAGCAGTTACGGGGCGGGAGCCGACAATGAGCAGTTCTTC,CASSYGAGADNEQFF
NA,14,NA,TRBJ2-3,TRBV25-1,TGTGCCAGCAGTGATAGGGGCCCCACAGATACGCAGTATTTT,CASSDRGPTDTQYF
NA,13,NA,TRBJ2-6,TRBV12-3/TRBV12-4,TGTGCCAGCCAAAACGAGGGGGCCAACGTCCTGACTTTC,CASQNEGANVLTF
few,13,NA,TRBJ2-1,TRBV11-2,TGTGCCAGCAGCTCTGGCCGGGGGCCCAAGGAGTTCTTC,CASSSGRGPKEFF
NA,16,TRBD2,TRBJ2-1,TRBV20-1,TGCAGTGCTGTGCTAGCGGGAGGGCCGCAGTACAATGAGCAGTTCTTC,CSAVLAGGPQYNEQFF
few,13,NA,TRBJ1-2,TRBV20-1,TGCAGTGCTAGAGAAGGGGTAGGCTCCGGCTACACCTTC,CSAREGVGSGYTF
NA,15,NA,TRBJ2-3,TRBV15,TGTGCCACCAGCAGCGGGACGGGGCAGTTGGATACGCAGTATTTT,CATSSGTGQLDTQYF
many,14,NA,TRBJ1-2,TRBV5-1,TGCGCCAGCAGCTTGGGACGGATCAACAACGGCTACACCTTC,CASSLGRINNGYTF
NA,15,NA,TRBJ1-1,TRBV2,TGTGCCAGCAGTGCCCAGGGCCGGGGTGCCACTGAAGCTTTCTTT,CASSAQGRGATEAFF
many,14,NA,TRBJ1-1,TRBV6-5,TGTGCCAGCAGTTACTCGCAAGCGAACACTGAAGCTTTCTTT,CASSYSQANTEAFF
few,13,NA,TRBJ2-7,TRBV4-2,TGTGCCAGCAGCCAAGACAGAAACTACGAGCAGTACTTC,CASSQDRNYEQYF
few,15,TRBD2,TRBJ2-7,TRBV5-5,TGTGCCAGCAGCTTGGAAGCGGGAGGAACCTACGAGCAGTACTTC,CASSLEAGGTYEQYF
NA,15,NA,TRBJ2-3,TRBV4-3,TGCGCCAGCAGCCTTATGAGGGCCCTAACAGATACGCAGTATTTT,CASSLMRALTDTQYF
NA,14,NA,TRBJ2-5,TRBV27,TGTGCCAGCAGTTTGATCAGCCGGGAGGAGACCCAGTACTTC,CASSLISREETQYF
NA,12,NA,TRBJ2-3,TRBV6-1,TGTGCCAGCGAACTTGGCACAGATACGCAGTATTTT,CASELGTDTQYF
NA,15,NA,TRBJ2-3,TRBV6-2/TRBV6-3,TGTGCCAGCAGTTACGACTCCGAGGCCCTTAATACGCAGTATTTT,CASSYDSEALNTQYF
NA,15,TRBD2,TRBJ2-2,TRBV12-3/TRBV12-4,TGTGCCAGCAGTTACACTAGCGGGAGGAACGGGGAGCTGTTTTTT,CASSYTSGRNGELFF
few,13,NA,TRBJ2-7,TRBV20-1,TGCAGTGCTAGAGCCCAGAAGGAGAACGAGCAGTACTTC,CSARAQKENEQYF
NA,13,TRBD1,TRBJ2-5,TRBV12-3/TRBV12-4,TGTGCCAGCAGCACCGGGACAGAAGAGACCCAGTACTTC,CASSTGTEETQYF
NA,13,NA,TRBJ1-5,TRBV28,TGTGCCAGCAGGACAGGTCAACACCAGCCCCAGCATTTT,CASRTGQHQPQHF
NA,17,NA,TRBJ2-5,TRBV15,TGTGCCACCAGCACTGGTCTGATCCAGGGTCAACAAGAGACCCAGTACTTC,CATSTGLIQGQQETQYF
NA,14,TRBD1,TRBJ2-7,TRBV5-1,TGCGCCAGCAGCTTAGGGGACAGGGTCTCCGAGCAGTACTTC,CASSLGDRVSEQYF